This T cell receptor beta chain was obtained from a study of regulatory T cells in long-lasting Graves disease. Findings and limits, study-wide: Newly diagnosed disease favored TRBV20-1 and TRBJ2-1 over persistent disease.

Regarding time point: newly diagnosed GD, antithyroid drugs for less than 3 months. Construction of the TCR library relied on RNA isolated from PBMCs. This CDR3 contains 13 residues. The V and J ends lost 6 bases and 0 bases respectively, with 9 bases between them. There are many counts of this clonotype. The antigen remains undetermined. CDR3 regions were amplified by Arm-PCR using iRepertoire HTBI primers to build TCR beta libraries. Per the authors' pipeline: Samples jointly harbored fewer than 65 TRBV and fewer than 15 TRBJ segments. TCRdb ran MiXCR on the multiplex PCR reads and lists one entry per CDR3 protein. TCRdb, rather than the study authors, made the V and J calls. Of hundreds of thousands of distinct CDR3 sequences listed, 12% are singletons. These data were likewise used in another study, on T cells in Graves' hyperthyroidism and ophthalmopathy.

The source was peripheral blood mononuclear cells (PBMCs), collected at new diagnosis, from a patient treated with antithyroid drugs. The receptor was isolated from a woman aged 25-40 years with Graves disease. This chain connects TRBV12-3 or TRBV12-4 to TRBJ2-7; D perhaps matches TRBD1 (5 bases). CDR3 sequence reads: CASRTDSSYEQYF. DNA for the CDR3: TGTGCCAGCAGAACCGACAGCTCCTACGAGCAGTACTTC.